The present TCR beta chain was sequenced within a study of blood T cell repertoires in COVID-19. Study summary: Whether acute or convalescent, the COVID-19 samples came from the United States, Italy and Spain. PBMCs, B-cell-depleted T cells, or T cells were the source of the cDNA or gDNA that made up the material.

Seattle researchers signed up patients amid active infection and tracked them longitudinally. Original processing methods: Estimates of nucleated cell counts were drawn from the amplification of reference gene primers. Method: immunoSEQ multiplex PCR; TCRdb's copy keeps in-frame clones and lacks some. That table is the source of V, J and clone size, and D and trimming were worked out from the DNA. Of approximately 300,000 clones in the sample, more than 80% were seen once. V shed 8 bases and J 3 bases; nucleotides not matched to a gene: 8. Germline V gene lookup returns CDR1 MNHEY and CDR2 SVGAGI. The CDR3 loop spans 15 amino acids.

The TCR was taken from a woman aged 25-40 years with COVID-19, enrolled during active disease. V is TRBV6-5 and J is TRBJ1-4; 8 bases are a match to TRBD1. Sequenced input: peripheral blood. For the CDR3, the DNA is TGTGCCAGCGAGGCAGGGGGCGGCTCTAATGAAAAACTGTTTTTT. It is translated as CASEAGGGSNEKLFF.